Shown below are 4 T cell receptor beta chains from a single sample sequenced in a study of cytomegalovirus exposure and HLA in healthy donors. The PCR ran on 60 Vbeta and 13 Jbeta primers. Clones were sequenced by immunoSEQ multiplex PCR, and TCRdb holds only the in-frame ones, with some missing. The data contain 150,000 to 250,000 clones, around 78% of them singletons. Sequenced input: PBMCs. These receptors were taken from a man aged 25-45 years in good health and CMV-seronegative.

The count of this clone is one. This CDR3 is CSVGGGRDQPQHF. The DNA of the CDR3 is TGCAGCGTCGGAGGAGGGAGGGATCAGCCCCAGCATTTT. V is TRBV29-1 and J is TRBJ1-5, with D uncertain. The CDR3 sequence is 13 residues long. Germline values: CDR1 SQVTM, CDR2 ANQGSEA. V was trimmed by 6 bases and J by 5 bases, leaving 14 bases between them.

The V call is TRBV14, the J call TRBJ1-6; D remains unclear. The V and J ends lost 0 bases and 8 bases respectively, with 5 bases between them. Germline V gene lookup returns CDR1 SGHDN and CDR2 FVKESK. The CDR3 runs 13 residues. CDR3 nucleotide sequence: TGTGCCAGCAGCCAAGACGGTTATTCACCCCTCCACTTT. Encoded protein: CASSQDGYSPLHF.

The V and J genes are TRBV9 and TRBJ1-4; 10 bases line up with TRBD1. After removal of 3 bases from V and 8 bases from J, the junction contained 10 bases not matched to a gene. CDR1 SGDLS and CDR2 YYNGEE come from the germline V gene. The CDR3 loop spans 16 amino acids. The CDR3: CASSANPGTGDEKLFF. In nucleotides, the CDR3 is TGTGCCAGCAGCGCCAATCCCGGGACAGGGGACGAAAAACTGTTTTTT.

V and J are TRBV19 and TRBJ2-1; possibly TRBD2 for D (5 bases). The CDR3 spans 14 residues. The V and J ends lost 5 bases and 2 bases respectively, with 10 bases between them. The germline CDR1 and CDR2 sequences are LNHDA and SQIVND (reference sequence). DNA for the CDR3: TGTGCCAGTAGTCGGGGAGTAGCCTACAATGAGCAGTTCTTC. Translating gives CASSRGVAYNEQFF. The variable domain in full, with the rest retrieved from reference TRBV19 and TRBJ2-1, is DGGITQSPKYLFRKEGQNVTLSCEQNLNHDAMYWYRQDPGQGLRLIYYSQIVNDFQKGDIAEGYSVSREKKESFPLTVTSAQKNPTAFYLCASSRGVAYNEQFFGPGTRLTVL.